The subject of this entry is one T cell receptor (beta chain). Its antigen is currently not known. The sample holds no much larger clone one base away, and base qualities are not on file. Measured from the cysteine to the phenylalanine, the CDR3 is 17 residues long. Only the CDR3 DNA is retained, 51 bases long and in frame from the first base. The V end gives up 4 bases and the J end 4 bases, leaving 15 bases in the junction not matched to a gene. CDR1 and CDR2, per the germline V gene (reference sequence), are SGHNT and YYREEE. These data originate in a study of T cell changes during pregnancy in multiple sclerosis (dated by TCRdb to about 2019). With respect to the entire study: The study looked at changes in the T cell repertoire across pregnancy in women with multiple sclerosis.

Library generation was performed with the immunoSEQ multiplex PCR assay. TCRdb's version of the immuneACCESS table is confined to in-frame rearrangements and falls short of the full clone set. An unresolved V gene accounts for under half of the shortfall where checked; the remainder is of unknown origin. The sample table records around 86,000 clones; approximately 92% of these occur just once. Of the sample, roughly 0.94% is held by the ten largest clones. This material consisted of peripheral blood, taken in the first trimester of pregnancy. The TCR sequence derives from a female donor with multiple sclerosis, enrolled in a pregnancy study. The chain joins TRBV5-4 to TRBJ2-3, and 7 junction bases match TRBD2. The nucleotides are TGTGCCAGCAGCCAAGGGAGTGGCGGGAGAACACCAGATACGCAGTATTTT. This codes for CASSQGSGGRTPDTQYF.